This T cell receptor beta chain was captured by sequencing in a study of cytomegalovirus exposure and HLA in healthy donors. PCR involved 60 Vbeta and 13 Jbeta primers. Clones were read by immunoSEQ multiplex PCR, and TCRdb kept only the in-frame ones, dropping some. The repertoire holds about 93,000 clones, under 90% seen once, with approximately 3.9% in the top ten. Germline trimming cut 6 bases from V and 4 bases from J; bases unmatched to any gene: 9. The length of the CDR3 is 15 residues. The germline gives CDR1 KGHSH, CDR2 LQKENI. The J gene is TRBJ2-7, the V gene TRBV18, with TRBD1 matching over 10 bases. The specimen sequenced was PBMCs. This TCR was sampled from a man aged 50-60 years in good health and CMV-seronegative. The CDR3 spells CASSPGTGDLYEQYF. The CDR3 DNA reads TGTGCCAGCTCCCCGGGGACAGGGGATTTGTACGAGCAGTACTTC.